A single sample is the source of the 14 T cell receptor beta chains below, sequenced in a study of cytomegalovirus exposure and HLA in healthy donors. Use of 60 Vbeta and 13 Jbeta primers characterized the PCR. Here immunoSEQ multiplex PCR was the method, and the copy in TCRdb shows in-frame clones only, minus some. Of over 150,000 clones in the sample, around four fifths are singletons; the top ten hold over 1%. Sequenced sample: PBMCs. Receptors originate from a woman between 45 and 65 years old in good health and CMV-seronegative.

The chain couples TRBV19 to TRBJ2-1, with TRBD1 matching over 11 bases. The V segment lost 3 bases and the J segment 4 bases; nucleotides outside the gene matches: 8. Looked up from germline, CDR1 is LNHDA and CDR2 is SQIVND (reference sequence). The CDR3 contains 17 residues. CDR3 nucleotide sequence: TGTGCCAGTAGTATGGGACAGGGGGTCGGCCCATACAATGAGCAGTTCTTC. This translates into CASSMGQGVGPYNEQFF.

The chain couples TRBV15 to TRBJ1-3, with D possibly TRBD1 on 5 matching bases. Trimming removed 7 bases from V and 1 base from J, with 11 bases in between. The V gene's germline CDR1 is LNHNV and CDR2 YYDKDF (reference sequence). The CDR3 runs 14 residues. This chain's CDR3 is CATTPRQSGNTIYF. The CDR3 DNA reads TGTGCCACCACGCCCCGACAGTCTGGAAACACCATATATTTT.

J is TRBJ1-2 and V is TRBV30, with 9 bases aligning to TRBD1. V gave up 8 bases and J gave up 8 bases; unmatched junction bases: 18. The germline V gene has CDR1 GTSNPN and CDR2 SVGIG (reference sequence). CDR3 length: 15 residues. CDR3 sequence reads: CARTGQGLGRWGYTF. The CDR3 DNA reads as TGTGCCCGAACGGGACAGGGTCTCGGTCGTTGGGGCTACACCTTC.

The rearrangement joins TRBV5-4 to TRBJ1-2; TRBD1 matches at 8 bases. With V trimmed by 0 bases and J by 10 bases, 14 bases remained unmatched. From germline, CDR1 is SGHNT and CDR2 YYREEE (reference sequence). CDR3 size: 16 residues. The CDR3 bases are TGTGCCAGCAGCTTGGCGGCCACAGGGGGTGGATTTGTCTACACCTTC. Residues: CASSLAATGGGFVYTF.

The V gene is TRBV2, the J gene TRBJ1-5, with 10 bases identical to TRBD1. V lost 3 bases, J lost 4 bases, and 3 bases stayed unmatched. Looked up from germline, CDR1 is SNHLY and CDR2 is FYNNEI. The CDR3 is made up of 15 amino acids. CDR3 DNA: TGTGCCAGCAGTGAGGGACAGGGGTTAAATCAGCCCCAGCATTTT. Translation: CASSEGQGLNQPQHF.

This clone was observed a single time. CDR3 DNA: TGTGCCAGCAGTGAACGCACAGGGGGCCGGGGGATGAACACTGAAGCTTTCTTT. Translated, it gives CASSERTGGRGMNTEAFF. The chain couples TRBV6-1 to TRBJ1-1; 9 positions match TRBD1. The CDR3 runs 18 residues. Trimming cost V 2 bases and J 0 bases; bases outside gene matches: 10. Germline V gene lookup returns CDR1 MNHNS and CDR2 SASEGT.

Only a few counts were recorded for this clone. This chain joins TRBV28 and TRBJ1-1, with D possibly matching TRBD1 (6 bases). Trimming pared 5 bases from V and 5 bases from J, leaving 15 bases between. CDR1 MDHEN and CDR2 SYDVKM come from the germline V gene. The CDR3 extends over 14 amino acids. For the CDR3, the DNA is TGTGCCAGCAGTCCATGGGGGGGGCGGACTGAAGCTTTCTTT. Its translation is CASSPWGGRTEAFF.

This clone has just a few counts. The chain has TRBV6-5 and TRBJ1-1, with 7 bases identical to TRBD1. CDR1 is MNHEY and CDR2 is SVGAGI in the germline V gene. The CDR3 runs 16 residues. After removal of 2 bases from V and 4 bases from J, the junction contained 10 bases not matched to a gene. The CDR3 bases are TGTGCCAGCAGTTACGAACAGGGGATATGGGGCACTGAAGCTTTCTTT. Its translation is CASSYEQGIWGTEAFF.

This clone appeared a single time. The chain carries TRBV21-1 and TRBJ1-6. TRBV21-1 is termed a pseudogene. This CDR3 comprises 16 residues. The CDR3 region has the DNA TGTGCCAGAAGGGAGAACGGCCGCTCCTATAATTCACCCCTCCACTTT. Its translation is CARRENGRSYNSPLHF.

The V gene is TRBV9, the J gene TRBJ2-1; no definite D call. The V gene lost 3 bases and the J gene lost 3 bases, with 13 bases spanning the gap. The CDR3 covers 15 residues. Germline V gives CDR1 SGDLS, CDR2 YYNGEE. Here the CDR3 reads CASSALRMSYNEQFF. The CDR3 bases are TGTGCCAGCAGCGCCCTCAGGATGAGCTACAATGAGCAGTTCTTC.

This clone has more than one count but fewer than ten. The chain couples TRBV28 to TRBJ2-3; no clear D. Germline V gene lookup returns CDR1 MDHEN and CDR2 SYDVKM. This CDR3 is built from 19 residues. Trimming took 2 bases from V and 0 from J, leaving 21 bases between them. The CDR3 protein is CASSLPITTGTTSTDTQYF. The CDR3 DNA reads TGTGCCAGCAGTTTACCCATCACGACTGGAACAACTAGCACAGATACGCAGTATTTT.

There are a few counts of this clone. The genes are TRBV4-1 and TRBJ1-5, with D unclear. Germline values: CDR1 MGHRA, CDR2 YSYEKL. Trimming took 6 bases from V and 1 from J, leaving 16 bases between them. The CDR3 runs to 16 residues. The CDR3 reads CASSLSGRPSNQPQHF. Written as DNA, the CDR3 is TGCGCCAGCAGTCTCTCAGGTCGACCCAGCAATCAGCCCCAGCATTTT.

The chain couples TRBV27 to TRBJ2-5; possibly TRBD1 for D (5 bases). There are 16 residues in the CDR3. Trimming stripped 2 bases from V and 4 bases from J, with 17 bases between. Per germline, CDR1 MNHEY and CDR2 SMNVEV (reference sequence). Here the CDR3 DNA reads TGTGCCAGCAGTTTAGGTATAGGGGAAGGGTCAGAGACCCAGTACTTC. Translated, it gives CASSLGIGEGSETQYF.

V is TRBV11-2 and J is TRBJ1-2; 7 bases are shared with TRBD1. The CDR3 sequence is 13 residues long. Germline CDR1 is SGHAT and CDR2 is FQNNGV. With V trimmed by 5 bases and J by 4 bases, 4 bases remained unmatched. The CDR3 bases are TGTGCCAGCAGCCGGGACAGTTTCTATGGCTACACCTTC. The encoded protein is CASSRDSFYGYTF.